The present T cell receptor (beta chain) was sequenced within a study of human T cells and chemical hapten exposure. General study points: Those TCRs sitting above 1 in 1000 frequency stayed the same with DPC sensitization.

How the authors handled the data: A typical sample had 95,000 to 100,000 TCRs, with about 23,224 to 700,000 overall. Each CDR3 protein is one row after TCRdb ran MiXCR on the RACE reads. The V and J calls follow TCRdb's processing rather than the paper's. The repertoire holds over 300,000 distinct CDR3 sequences, with roughly 5.3% as singletons. The time point here: pre-sensitization, week 0. Treatment described: therapeutic diphenylcyclopropenone sensitization with weekly scalp DPC. V was pared by 9 bases and J by 3 bases, with 16 bases between. From germline, CDR1 is SNHLY and CDR2 FYNNEI. The CDR3 consists of 14 residues. This clonotype has at least ten counts. As yet, its antigen is unknown.

The sequence came from a woman aged 45-65 years with alopecia areata. Some clones in this sample may be carry-over from other donors' samples. This chain uses TRBV2 with TRBJ2-3, with D tentatively TRBD1 or TRBD2 (6 bases each). Sample: whole blood, taken in connection with sensitization to the hapten diphenylcyclopropenone (DPC). The CDR3 nucleotides read TGTGCCAGGAGGGGGGCGGCTGGGACAGATACGCAGTATTTT. Translation: CARRGAAGTDTQYF.